A single sample is the source of the 14 T cell receptor beta chains below, sequenced in a study of glioma-infiltrating T cells. The iRepertoire nested amplicon-rescue multiplex PCR amplified TCR alpha and beta CDR3s from RNA. TCRdb processed the multiplex PCR reads anew with MiXCR; each CDR3 protein has one entry. The table shows 300,000 to 400,000 distinct CDR3 sequences, with roughly 41% occurring only once. Sample: glioma tissue, nonneoplastic brain tissue, or PBMCs (not recorded which). These receptors came from a human donor with low-grade glioma or glioblastoma, undergoing nonglioma brain surgery, or in good health (not recorded which).

This clonotype was observed at least ten times. V and J are TRBV6-4 and TRBJ2-3, with 9 bases aligning to TRBD2. The CDR3 loop spans 15 amino acids. Trimming took 5 bases from V and 0 from J; bases not matched to a gene: 3. Germline values: CDR1 MRHNA, CDR2 SNTAGT. The CDR3 reads CASSSAGGSTDTQYF. The CDR3 nucleotides are TGTGCCAGCAGTAGTGCGGGAGGGAGCACAGATACGCAGTATTTT.

The CDR3 region is CSAENPQRDKNIQYF. CDR3 nucleotides: TGCAGTGCTGAAAACCCTCAGAGAGACAAAAACATTCAGTACTTC. The chain uses TRBV20-1 and TRBJ2-4; D unclear. The CDR3 is 15 residues long. Looked up from germline, CDR1 is DFQATT and CDR2 is SNEGSKA (reference sequence). Deletions cut 5 bases from V and 3 bases from J, with 17 bases between.

This clonotype has only a few counts. V usage is TRBV28 and J usage is TRBJ2-6, with D tentatively TRBD1 (6 bases). Germline values: CDR1 MDHEN, CDR2 SYDVKM. CDR3 length equals 17 residues. Deletions cut 8 bases from V and 1 base from J, with 18 bases between. CDR3 protein: CASYGGGPPSGANVLTF. CDR3 bases: TGTGCCAGCTACGGTGGGGGCCCTCCTTCTGGGGCCAACGTCCTGACTTTC.

The chain uses TRBV6-2 or TRBV6-3 and TRBJ2-7; D gene unclear. The CDR3 length is 16 residues. Germline values: CDR1 MNHEY, CDR2 SVGEGT. Between the trimmed V and J ends, which lost 5 bases and 0 bases, there was a span of 17 bases. This CDR3 is CASSRLSEVFSYEQYF. DNA of the CDR3: TGTGCCAGCAGTCGCCTGAGTGAGGTATTCTCCTACGAGCAGTACTTC.

The chain has TRBV7-2 and TRBJ1-5, with unresolved D. Germline values: CDR1 SGHTA, CDR2 FQGNSA. The CDR3 totals 17 residues. Trimming stripped 3 bases from V and 1 base from J, with 16 bases between. The CDR3 spells CASSLATSWASNQPQHF. The CDR3 nucleotides are TGTGCCAGCAGCTTGGCCACCAGCTGGGCCAGCAATCAGCCCCAGCATTTT.

The CDR3 protein is CSARPSGVGTEAFF. The CDR3 region has the DNA TGCAGTGCTAGGCCCTCAGGGGTCGGCACTGAAGCTTTCTTT. This chain uses TRBV20-1 with TRBJ1-1; D is possibly TRBD1 (6 bases). The CDR3 runs to 14 residues. Trimming removed 3 bases from V and 4 bases from J, with 15 bases in between. CDR1 DFQATT and CDR2 SNEGSKA come from the germline V gene (reference sequence).

Concerning this clonotype: One junction end does not reproduce the germline sequence, and a read error may be involved. J is TRBJ2-7 and V is TRBV20-1; D perhaps matches TRBD2 (6 bases). This CDR3 has 12 residues. Germline CDR1 reads DFQATT; CDR2 reads SNEGSKA (reference sequence). CDR3 residues: CSAGGSAYKQYF. The CDR3, as DNA: TGCAGTGCGGGGGGTAGTGCCTACAAGCAGTACTTC.

This clonotype appeared a few times. The chain's CDR3 is CASSRGLAGGPWEQYF. The CDR3 nucleotides are TGTGCCAGCAGCCGAGGACTAGCGGGAGGGCCTTGGGAGCAGTACTTC. The chain links TRBV6-1 to TRBJ2-7; 15 bases agree with TRBD2. There are 16 residues in the CDR3. Germline-derived CDR1 and CDR2 are MNHNS and SASEGT. Trimming cost V 6 bases and J 7 bases; bases outside gene matches: 10.

The chain joins TRBV12-3 or TRBV12-4 to TRBJ2-7; D possibly corresponds to TRBD2 (7 bases). The CDR3 is made up of 17 amino acids. The V and J ends lost 6 bases and 3 bases respectively, with 24 bases between them. CDR3 in amino acids: CASSLPSDGGLLYEQYF. CDR3 in DNA: TGTGCCAGCAGCTTACCGTCGGACGGGGGGCTTCTCTACGAGCAGTACTTC.

Comment on this clonotype: An end of the junction differs from the germline gene, which may be a read error. The chain joins TRBV28 to TRBJ2-6; TRBD2 aligns across 14 bases. This CDR3 region has 21 residues. Germline CDR1 MDHEN, CDR2 SYDVKM. CDR3 sequence reads: CASSFPPRPGLAGAGANVPTF. CDR3 bases: TGTGCCAGCAGTTTTCCACCTAGACCGGGACTAGCGGGAGCTGGGGCCAACGTCCCGACTTTC.

The V and J genes are TRBV7-8 and TRBJ2-3; 7 bases map to TRBD1. Losses at the gene ends were 4 bases for V and 6 bases for J; bases not matched to a gene: 7. The CDR3 is 14 amino acids. Germline loops: CDR1 SGHVS, CDR2 FQNEAQ. In DNA, the CDR3 is TGTGCCAGCAGCTACCCGGGACAGAAGGATACGCAGTATTTT. Residues: CASSYPGQKDTQYF.

Concerning this clonotype: The conserved closing phenylalanine or tryptophan is absent in this CDR3, likely reflecting a read error. The chain couples TRBV6-5 to TRBJ2-7; D perhaps matches TRBD1 (6 bases). The CDR3 covers 14 residues. Per the germline V gene, CDR1 is MNHEY and CDR2 is SVGAGI. The CDR3 DNA reads TGTGCCGGCAGCCCCTCTTGGGGGCCCTACGAGCAGTACCTC. It translates to CAGSPSWGPYEQYL.

There are many counts of this clonotype. V is TRBV28 and J is TRBJ1-2, with 7 positions matching TRBD1. From germline, CDR1 is MDHEN and CDR2 SYDVKM. The CDR3 extends over 13 amino acids. V lost 5 bases, J lost 8 bases, and 8 bases stayed unmatched. CDR3 loop: CASSRTGALGYTF. The CDR3, as DNA: TGTGCCAGCAGTCGGACAGGCGCGCTCGGCTACACCTTC.

As regards this clonotype: A junction boundary mismatches the germline segment, possibly from a read error. This chain links TRBV20-1 with TRBJ1-4; D gene ambiguous. Germline CDR1 DFQATT, CDR2 SNEGSKA (reference sequence). The length of the CDR3 is 14 residues. The CDR3 region has the DNA TGCAGTGCTTTCGCTACGGCAACTAATGAAAAACTGCTTTTT. Amino acid sequence: CSAFATATNEKLLF.